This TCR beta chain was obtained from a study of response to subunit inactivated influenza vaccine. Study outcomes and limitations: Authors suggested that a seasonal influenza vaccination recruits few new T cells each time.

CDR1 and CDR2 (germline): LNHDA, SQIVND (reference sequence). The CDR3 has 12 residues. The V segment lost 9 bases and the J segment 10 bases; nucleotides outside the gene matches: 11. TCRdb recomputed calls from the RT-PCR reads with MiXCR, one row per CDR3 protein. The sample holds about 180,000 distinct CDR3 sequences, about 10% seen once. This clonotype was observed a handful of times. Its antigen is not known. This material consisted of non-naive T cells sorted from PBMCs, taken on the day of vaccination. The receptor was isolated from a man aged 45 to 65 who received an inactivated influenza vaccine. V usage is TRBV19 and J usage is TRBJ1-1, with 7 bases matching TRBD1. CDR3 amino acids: CASSNTGAGAFF. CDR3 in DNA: TGTGCCAGCTCCAATACAGGGGCGGGAGCTTTCTTT.